This T cell receptor (beta chain) was profiled in a study of T cells in Graves' hyperthyroidism and ophthalmopathy. Amplified TCR beta CDR3 regions derived from RNA transcripts. With the HTBI primer set, the TCR CDR3 went through a first round of RT-PCR. MiXCR, run by TCRdb on the multiplex PCR reads, gives a single entry per CDR3 protein. The table records 560,000 or so distinct CDR3 sequences, under 60% of them present only once. The CDR3 consists of 12 residues. Germline V gives CDR1 LNHNV, CDR2 YYDKDF (reference sequence). V lost 3 bases and J lost 7, with 6 bases in between. This clonotype was detected once.

This chain uses TRBV15 with TRBJ1-4, with TRBD1 as a possible D gene (5 bases). The sequenced sample consisted of peripheral blood or thyroid tissue (not recorded which). The TCR was taken from a woman in her late teens or twenties with Graves' hyperthyroidism. CDR3 in DNA: TGTGCCACCAGCAGTGGGGCTGAAAAACTGTTTTTT. Translated, it gives CATSSGAEKLFF.